The following is a TCR beta chain sequence with its context. Its antigen is not identified. Trimming took off 4 bases at V and 2 bases at J, with 15 bases between the two ends. CDR1 and CDR2 from the germline V gene are LGHNA and YNFKEQ. There are 17 residues in the CDR3. The sample's time point: week 11, during vaccination. Every vaccination contained 300 ug of the mutant IDH1 20-mer peptide and was paired with topical imiquimod. The source of the sample is a study of a mutant IDH1 vaccine in newly diagnosed glioma. In the study overall: The start of vaccination came 4-6 weeks after radiotherapy alone, or with temozolomide cycles.

Here immunoSEQ multiplex PCR was the method, and the copy in TCRdb shows in-frame clones only, minus some. The data show about 36,000 clones, roughly 80% seen once. This specimen consisted of peripheral blood mononuclear cells (PBMCs), obtained from a glioma patient whose treatment included an IDH1 peptide vaccine. The receptor comes from a woman under 40 with glioma. Some clones in this sample may be carry-over from other donors' samples. The gene calls are TRBV4-2 and TRBJ1-6; tentatively, D is TRBD1 (5 bases). This chain's CDR3 is CASSPAVQGPYNSPLHF. In DNA form, the CDR3 reads TGTGCCAGCAGCCCTGCTGTGCAGGGACCCTATAATTCACCCCTCCACTTT.